The 25 T cell receptor beta chains in this list originate from one sample, sequenced in a study of blood T cell repertoires in COVID-19 (dated by TCRdb to between 2020 and 2021). Receptors were amplified or captured by the immunoSEQ multiplex PCR assay. TCRdb limited this immuneACCESS table to in-frame rearrangements with V and J called. A share of clones is missing; checked studies link under half to unresolved V genes, and the rest is unexplained. The sample table lists about 150,000 clones, around three quarters of them with a count of one. Roughly 1.5% of the sample is held by the ten biggest clonotypes. The sequencing input was peripheral blood. These TCRs come from an elderly man with acute or convalescent COVID-19.

This chain joins TRBV6-2 or TRBV6-3 and TRBJ2-1; tentatively, D is TRBD1 (5 bases). The CDR3 has 16 residues. V shed 4 bases and J shed 5 bases, with 18 bases lying between them. Germline values: CDR1 MNHEY, CDR2 SVGEGT. The CDR3: CASSSFPGSGDNEQFF. CDR3 bases: TGTGCCAGCAGTTCCTTCCCAGGGTCGGGCGACAATGAGCAGTTCTTC.

The chain couples TRBV5-1 to TRBJ1-2, with 10 bases fitting TRBD1. The germline V gene has CDR1 SGHRS and CDR2 YFSETQ. The CDR3 covers 14 residues. J gave up 2 bases and V 4 bases, and 2 bases lay outside the gene matches. The CDR3 DNA reads TGCGCCAGCAGCGAGGGACAGGGGAACTATGGCTACACCTTC. Protein product: CASSEGQGNYGYTF.

This sequence joins TRBV19 and TRBJ1-1, with TRBD1 matching over 9 bases. V lost 4 bases and J lost 1; bases outside the gene matches: 4. CDR1 and CDR2 (germline): LNHDA, SQIVND (reference sequence). The CDR3 is made up of 15 amino acids. CDR3 loop: CASSRADRGNTEAFF. CDR3 DNA sequence: TGTGCCAGTAGTAGGGCGGACAGGGGGAACACTGAAGCTTTCTTT.

The V gene is TRBV30, the J gene TRBJ2-3; D unresolved. The CDR3 runs to 16 residues. CDR1 and CDR2 (germline): GTSNPN, SVGIG (reference sequence). V was clipped by 2 bases and J by 0 bases, with 15 bases between them. DNA of the CDR3: TGTGCCTGGAGTCTAGGCCTGCCCTCTAGCACAGATACGCAGTATTTT. Amino acid sequence: CAWSLGLPSSTDTQYF.

The chain recombines TRBV19 with TRBJ1-1; D is perhaps TRBD1 (5 bases). This CDR3 has 13 residues. V was clipped by 5 bases and J by 4 bases, with 11 bases between them. CDR1 is LNHDA, CDR2 SQIVND, per germline (reference sequence). The CDR3 bases are TGTGCCAGTAGTCCGGGGGTGGGCACTGAAGCTTTCTTT. Translated, it gives CASSPGVGTEAFF.

This chain joins TRBV9 and TRBJ2-1; D may be TRBD1 (5 bases). CDR1 is SGDLS, CDR2 YYNGEE, per germline. V lost 3 bases and J lost 0, with 10 bases in between. The length of the CDR3 is 15 residues. The CDR3 reads CASSEQALSYNEQFF. The CDR3 DNA sequence: TGTGCCAGCAGCGAACAGGCTCTCTCCTACAATGAGCAGTTCTTC.

The gene calls are TRBV7-9 and TRBJ1-3; 10 bases are a match to TRBD1. The ends lost 5 bases at V and 9 bases at J; junction bases unmatched: 7. This CDR3 region has 14 residues. The V gene's germline CDR1 is SEHNR and CDR2 FQNEAQ (reference sequence). Written as DNA, the CDR3 is TGTGCCAGCAGCCGTCCCGGGACAGGGGCCACCATATATTTT. Amino acid sequence: CASSRPGTGATIYF.

The chain joins TRBV19 to TRBJ2-7; 8 bases map to TRBD1. With 3 bases clipped from V and 0 bases from J, the junction kept 4 bases outside the gene matches. CDR1 is LNHDA, CDR2 SQIVND, per germline (reference sequence). The CDR3 extends over 15 amino acids. The CDR3 sequence: CASSMGGQASYEQYF. CDR3 DNA: TGTGCCAGTAGTATGGGGGGACAGGCCTCCTACGAGCAGTACTTC.

This chain uses TRBV5-1 with TRBJ2-5; 11 nucleotides line up with TRBD2. Losses at the gene ends were 3 bases for V and 5 bases for J; bases not matched to a gene: 6. Germline V gene sequence: CDR1 SGHRS, CDR2 YFSETQ. The CDR3 spans 15 residues. The CDR3 sequence is CASSSIAGGPETQYF. The CDR3 nucleotides read TGCGCCAGCAGCTCCATAGCGGGGGGGCCCGAGACCCAGTACTTC.

The chain has TRBV7-8 and TRBJ2-7, with 7 bases identical to TRBD2. Germline V gene lookup returns CDR1 SGHVS and CDR2 FQNEAQ. The length of the CDR3 is 14 residues. After removal of 2 bases from V and 7 bases from J, the junction contained 8 bases not matched to a gene. CDR3 DNA: TGTGCCAGCAGCTTACGTCCTAGCGGAACAGAGCAGTACTTC. It is translated as CASSLRPSGTEQYF.

The genes are TRBV20-1 and TRBJ2-2, with a tentative D call TRBD1 (6 bases). Looked up from germline, CDR1 is DFQATT and CDR2 is SNEGSKA (reference sequence). This CDR3 is built from 11 residues. The germline V and J ends were trimmed by 7 bases and 6 bases, with 9 bases remaining between them. The CDR3 DNA is TGCAGTGTAGGACAGCCCGGGGAGCTGTTTTTT. Amino acid sequence: CSVGQPGELFF.

The J gene is TRBJ1-5, the V gene TRBV19, with D perhaps TRBD1 (6 bases). The V end was cut by 6 bases, the J end by 10 bases, with 25 bases between. Germline CDR1 is LNHDA and CDR2 is SQIVND (reference sequence). CDR3 size: 16 residues. The CDR3 coding sequence is TGTGCCAGTAGCGCGCTTGGACAGATTTCCCAGGGACCCCAGCATTTT. It translates to CASSALGQISQGPQHF.

J is TRBJ1-3 and V is TRBV5-1, with 7 nucleotides matching TRBD1. CDR3 length: 14 amino acids. Germline CDR1 and CDR2: SGHRS and YFSETQ. V gave up 0 bases and J gave up 8 bases; unmatched junction bases: 5. CDR3 protein: CASSLAGQGDTIYF. CDR3 sequence (DNA): TGCGCCAGCAGCTTGGCCGGGCAGGGGGACACCATATATTTT.

The chain recombines TRBV19 with TRBJ2-1; 10 positions match TRBD1. V was clipped by 9 bases and J by 7 bases; unmatched bases: 6. CDR3 size: 13 residues. The germline gives CDR1 LNHDA, CDR2 SQIVND (reference sequence). In DNA form, the CDR3 reads TGTGCCAGCGACAGGGGGCTAAGGAATGAGCAGTTCTTC. It translates to CASDRGLRNEQFF.

V is TRBV30 and J is TRBJ1-5; D not resolved. The CDR3 covers 15 residues. V shed 0 bases and J shed 0 bases, with 9 bases lying between them. The germline gives CDR1 GTSNPN, CDR2 SVGIG (reference sequence). The CDR3: CAWSVRRPSNQPQHF. CDR3 in DNA: TGTGCCTGGAGTGTTCGGAGACCTAGCAATCAGCCCCAGCATTTT. Filled out from reference TRBV30 and TRBJ1-5, the complete variable domain reads SQTIHQWPATLVQPVGSPLSLECTVEGTSNPNLYWYRQAAGRGLQLLFYSVGIGQISSEVPQNLSASRPQDRQFILSSKKLLLSDSGFYLCAWSVRRPSNQPQHFGDGTRLSIL.

This clone is a singleton in its sample. The CDR3 sequence is CASSQQLDTEAFF. Here the CDR3 DNA reads TGTGCCAGCAGCCAACAACTGGACACTGAAGCTTTCTTT. The chain uses TRBV3-1 (or the pseudogene TRBV3-2) and TRBJ1-1, with D uncertain. Looked up from germline, CDR1 is LGHDT and CDR2 is YNNKEL (reference sequence). V lost 2 bases to trimming and J lost 3 bases, with 7 bases between them. This CDR3 has 13 amino acids.

The gene calls are TRBV7-8 and TRBJ1-5; D is unclear. Between the trimmed V and J ends, which lost 3 bases and 3 bases, there was a span of 6 bases. Germline CDR1 is SGHVS and CDR2 is FQNEAQ. CDR3 length: 13 amino acids. The CDR3 loop is CASSFSDNQPQHF. CDR3 DNA: TGTGCCAGCAGCTTTTCAGACAATCAGCCCCAGCATTTT.

This clone has ten or more counts. V is TRBV11-2 and J is TRBJ2-2; 8 bases are shared with TRBD1. The junction had 6 bases not matched to a gene; V was cut back by 2 bases and J by 7 bases. CDR1 and CDR2 from the germline V gene are SGHAT and FQNNGV. The CDR3 is made up of 15 amino acids. CDR3 protein: CASSLRTGLGGELFF. The DNA of the CDR3 is TGTGCCAGCAGCTTAAGGACAGGGCTTGGCGGGGAGCTGTTTTTT.

The chain is built from TRBV9 and TRBJ1-2; 9 bases map to TRBD1. The CDR3 is 15 residues long. With V trimmed by 1 base and J by 6 bases, 7 bases remained unmatched. The germline gives CDR1 SGDLS, CDR2 YYNGEE. The CDR3 DNA is TGTGCCAGCAGCGTAACAGGGACAGGGAACCATGGCTACACCTTC. Protein sequence: CASSVTGTGNHGYTF.

The genes are TRBV27 and TRBJ2-1; TRBD1 matches 9 bases. The germline V gene encodes CDR1 MNHEY and CDR2 SMNVEV (reference sequence). This CDR3 has 15 residues. With V trimmed by 3 bases and J by 5 bases, 5 bases remained unmatched. The CDR3 DNA follows: TGTGCCAGCAGTTTGATCACAGGGGGCAACAATGAGCAGTTCTTC. This encodes CASSLITGGNNEQFF.

This clone has more than one count but fewer than ten. The chain carries TRBV6-1 and TRBJ2-5; 9 nucleotides agree with TRBD2. V lost 6 bases to trimming and J lost 5 bases; unmatched junction nucleotides: 4. CDR3 length: 13 amino acids. CDR1 and CDR2 (germline): MNHNS, SASEGT. DNA for the CDR3: TGTGCCAGCAGCTGGACTAGCGAGGAGACCCAGTACTTC. Amino acids: CASSWTSEETQYF.

This clone has a single count. This chain links TRBV28 with TRBJ1-5; 7 bases match TRBD1. From germline, CDR1 is MDHEN and CDR2 SYDVKM. The V segment lost 9 bases and the J segment 5 bases; nucleotides outside the gene matches: 16. The CDR3 sequence is 16 residues long. CDR3 DNA sequence: TGTGCCAGTAGGGGGTACTCAGACAGGGACCATCAGCCCCAGCATTTT. Its protein product is CASRGYSDRDHQPQHF.

The chain employs TRBV5-6 and TRBJ1-1; D gene unclear. Germline V gene data show CDR1 as SGHDT and CDR2 as YYEEEE. The CDR3 is 14 residues long. The V end was cut by 4 bases, the J end by 1 base, with 11 bases between. CDR3 sequence: CASSLLGPNTEAFF. CDR3 in DNA: TGTGCCAGCAGCCTCCTGGGCCCGAACACTGAAGCTTTCTTT.

V and J are TRBV7-9 and TRBJ2-5, with 12 nucleotides matching TRBD1. Germline CDR1 SEHNR, CDR2 FQNEAQ (reference sequence). The CDR3 runs 19 residues. The V segment lost 5 bases and the J segment 1 base; nucleotides outside the gene matches: 14. The CDR3 coding sequence is TGTGCCAGCAGCATCGGGACAGGGGGCCTAGCGGGGGCCCAAGAGACCCAGTACTTC. This encodes CASSIGTGGLAGAQETQYF.

V gene TRBV5-1 combines with J gene TRBJ2-3, with a possible D match to TRBD2 (7 bases). V lost 0 bases, J lost 0 bases, and 11 bases lay in between. CDR1 SGHRS and CDR2 YFSETQ come from the germline V gene. The CDR3 has 16 amino acids. The CDR3 coding sequence is TGCGCCAGCAGCTTGGAAGGGGGGGCTAGCACAGATACGCAGTATTTT. Translating it yields CASSLEGGASTDTQYF.